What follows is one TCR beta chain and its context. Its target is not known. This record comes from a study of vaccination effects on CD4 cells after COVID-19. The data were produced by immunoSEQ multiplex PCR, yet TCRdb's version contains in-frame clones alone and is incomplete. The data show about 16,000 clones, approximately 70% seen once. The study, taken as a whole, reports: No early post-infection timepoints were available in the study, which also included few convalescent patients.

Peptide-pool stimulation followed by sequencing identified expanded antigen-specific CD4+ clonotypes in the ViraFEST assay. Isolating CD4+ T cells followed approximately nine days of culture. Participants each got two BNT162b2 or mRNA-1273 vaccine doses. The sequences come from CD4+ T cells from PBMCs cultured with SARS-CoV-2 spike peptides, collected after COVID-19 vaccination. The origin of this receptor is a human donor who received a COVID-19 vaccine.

The CDR3 sequence is CATGDRGDTIYF. The DNA for the CDR3 is TGTGCCACCGGGGACAGGGGAGACACCATATATTTT. The genes are TRBV3-1 (or the pseudogene TRBV3-2) and TRBJ1-3; 10 bases are shared with TRBD1. The CDR3 extends over 12 amino acids. In germline, CDR1 is LGHDT, CDR2 YNNKEL (reference sequence). V trimming: 10 bases; J trimming: 8 bases; junction bases outside the gene matches: 5.